A single sample gave rise to the 27 T cell receptor beta chains below, sequenced in a study of T cell changes during pregnancy in multiple sclerosis. This table comes from immunoSEQ multiplex PCR, and its TCRdb copy is limited to in-frame clones, with some not included. The repertoire holds about 40,000 clones, with 93% as singletons. This material consisted of CD8+ T cells from peripheral blood mononuclear cells, taken in the third trimester of pregnancy. The receptors come from a female donor with multiple sclerosis, enrolled in a pregnancy study.

This clone was observed a single time. The V and J genes are TRBV14 and TRBJ1-3, with 9 nucleotides matching TRBD1. V was pared by 3 bases and J by 9 bases, with 9 bases of the junction left unmatched. This CDR3 has 15 amino acids. The germline V gene has CDR1 SGHDN and CDR2 FVKESK. This CDR3 reads CASSQLGQGFSTIYF. The CDR3 DNA follows: TGTGCCAGCAGCCAGCTGGGACAGGGTTTTAGCACCATATATTTT.

The rearrangement uses TRBV7-9 and TRBJ1-6, with D perhaps matching TRBD1 (5 bases). The germline V gene encodes CDR1 SEHNR and CDR2 FQNEAQ (reference sequence). Trimming removed 1 base at V and 0 bases at J, with 13 bases between. The CDR3 spans 18 residues. The DNA of the CDR3 is TGTGCCAGCAGCTTAGACGAGCGACAGAGCTCCTATAATTCACCCCTCCACTTT. Amino acid sequence: CASSLDERQSSYNSPLHF. The variable domain in full, completed from reference TRBV7-9 and TRBJ1-6, reads DTGVSQNPRHKITKRGQNVTFRCDPISEHNRLYWYRQTLGQGPEFLTYFQNEAQLEKSRLLSDRFSAERPKGSFSTLEIQRTEQGDSAMYLCASSLDERQSSYNSPLHFGNGTRLTVT.

CDR3 coding DNA: TGTGCCAGCAGTGAGAAACCCGGGACAGGGTGTTTAGACGAGCAGTACTTC. Translated: CASSEKPGTGCLDEQYF. This chain joins TRBV6-1 and TRBJ2-7; 9 bases map to TRBD1. Trimming cost V 3 bases and J 5 bases; bases outside gene matches: 14. CDR3 length: 17 amino acids. CDR1 and CDR2 (germline): MNHNS, SASEGT.

The chain is built from TRBV5-1 and TRBJ1-1; TRBD1 matches at 10 bases. Trimming at V came to 3 bases and at J to 2 bases, leaving 4 bases not matched to a gene. Germline CDR1 SGHRS, CDR2 YFSETQ. This CDR3 spans 15 amino acids. In DNA form, the CDR3 reads TGCGCCAGCAGCTACGGGACAGGGGCCAACACTGAAGCTTTCTTT. Protein product: CASSYGTGANTEAFF. The complete variable domain, with remaining parts taken from reference TRBV5-1 and TRBJ1-1, reads KAGVTQTPRYLIKTRGQQVTLSCSPISGHRSVSWYQQTPGQGLQFLFEYFSETQRNKGNFPGRFSGRQFSNSRSEMNVSTLELGDSALYLCASSYGTGANTEAFFGQGTRLTVV.

The chain couples TRBV27 to TRBJ1-1; 7 bases fit TRBD1. V lost 3 bases, J lost 3 bases, and 7 bases stayed unmatched. Looked up from germline, CDR1 is MNHEY and CDR2 is SMNVEV (reference sequence). CDR3 length: 15 amino acids. CDR3 amino acids: CASSFSPTGYTEAFF. In nucleotides, the CDR3 is TGTGCCAGCAGTTTTTCTCCGACAGGGTACACTGAAGCTTTCTTT.

V gene TRBV5-8 combines with J gene TRBJ1-2; 8 bases are a match to TRBD1. This CDR3 region has 14 residues. The germline gives CDR1 SGHTS, CDR2 YDEGEE. With V trimmed by 2 bases and J by 7 bases, 7 bases remained unmatched. The CDR3 DNA reads TGTGCCAGCAGCTTACGTCAGGGGGCGCTTGGCTACACCTTC. It translates to CASSLRQGALGYTF.

The gene calls are TRBV7-2 and TRBJ1-5; 8 nucleotides align to TRBD1. The CDR3 is made up of 16 amino acids. The V segment lost 5 bases and the J segment 5 bases; nucleotides outside the gene matches: 11. CDR1 is SGHTA, CDR2 FQGNSA, per germline. The CDR3 loop is CASSQLGQGGHQPQHF. The CDR3 coding sequence is TGTGCCAGCAGCCAACTTGGACAGGGAGGCCATCAGCCCCAGCATTTT.

The CDR3 is CATGQPGENIQYF. CDR3 DNA sequence: TGTGCCACAGGACAGCCTGGGGAAAACATTCAGTACTTC. The chain has TRBV19 and TRBJ2-4; maybe TRBD1 (6 bases). The CDR3 consists of 13 residues. Between the trimmed V and J ends, which lost 10 bases and 5 bases, there was a span of 15 bases. Germline CDR1 is LNHDA and CDR2 is SQIVND (reference sequence).

This sequence joins TRBV11-3 and TRBJ2-1; D possibly corresponds to TRBD2 (6 bases). Germline CDR1 and CDR2: SGHNT and YENEEA. Trimming cost V 5 bases and J 10 bases, with 18 bases left between them. The CDR3 is 14 residues long. DNA of the CDR3: TGTGCCAGCAGCCCCCGGGGAGGTTTGGGGGAGCAGTTCTTC. This encodes CASSPRGGLGEQFF.

The chain recombines TRBV5-1 with TRBJ1-1; D remains unclear. CDR1 is SGHRS and CDR2 is YFSETQ in the germline V gene. Between the trimmed V and J ends, which lost 0 bases and 0 bases, there was a span of 6 bases. The CDR3 length is 14 residues. This CDR3 is CASSLGALNTEAFF. DNA for the CDR3: TGCGCCAGCAGCTTGGGGGCTCTGAACACTGAAGCTTTCTTT.

This clone was seen a single time. J is TRBJ2-1 and V is TRBV5-6, with a possible D match to TRBD1 (6 bases). The CDR3 is 13 amino acids. V was trimmed by 4 bases and J by 9 bases, leaving 14 bases between them. Germline loops: CDR1 SGHDT, CDR2 YYEEEE. The CDR3 DNA follows: TGTGCCAGCAGCCTGACGGACAGCTTTGAGCAGTTCTTC. Translated: CASSLTDSFEQFF.

The J gene is TRBJ1-1, the V gene TRBV29-1, with 7 bases matching TRBD1. In germline, CDR1 is SQVTM, CDR2 ANQGSEA. The CDR3 is made up of 13 amino acids. Trimming took 6 bases from V and 0 from J; bases not matched to a gene: 4. CDR3 region: CSVPGQVNTEAFF. The CDR3 DNA follows: TGCAGCGTACCCGGACAGGTGAACACTGAAGCTTTCTTT. Full variable domain (missing parts from reference TRBV29-1 and TRBJ1-1): SAVISQKPSRDICQRGTSLTIQCQVDSQVTMMFWYRQQPGQSLTLIATANQGSEATYESGFVIDKFPISRPNLTFSTLTVSNMSPEDSSIYLCSVPGQVNTEAFFGQGTRLTVV.

The rearrangement joins TRBV7-9 to TRBJ2-1; 10 bases match TRBD2. Germline CDR1 is SEHNR and CDR2 is FQNEAQ (reference sequence). V was clipped by 8 bases and J by 6 bases; unmatched bases: 7. This CDR3 contains 14 residues. CDR3 nucleotide sequence: TGTGCCAGCTTCCGGGGACTAGCGAGCAATGAGCAGTTCTTC. Residues: CASFRGLASNEQFF.

This rearrangement joins TRBV9 to TRBJ1-2; 7 nucleotides line up with TRBD1. CDR1 and CDR2 (germline): SGDLS, YYNGEE. V shed 0 bases, J shed 6 bases, and the junction held 14 bases outside the gene matches. The CDR3 is made up of 17 amino acids. The CDR3 DNA is TGTGCCAGCAGCGTAGATGGAGGGGGCGCGATAGGAAATGGCTACACCTTC. Protein product: CASSVDGGGAIGNGYTF. The full variable domain, in which reference TRBV9 and TRBJ1-2 provide the parts outside the CDR3, is DSGVTQTPKHLITATGQRVTLRCSPRSGDLSVYWYQQSLDQGLQFLIQYYNGEERAKGNILERFSAQQFPDLHSELNLSSLELGDSALYFCASSVDGGGAIGNGYTFGSGTRLTVV.

The CDR3 sequence is CATSGEPRYNEQFF. Here the CDR3 DNA reads TGTGCCACCTCCGGAGAGCCCCGGTACAATGAGCAGTTCTTC. This chain uses TRBV15 with TRBJ2-1, with no clear D. Trimming cost V 8 bases and J 4 bases, with 15 bases left between them. This CDR3 has 14 amino acids. Germline V lookup: CDR1 LNHNV, CDR2 YYDKDF (reference sequence).

The chain couples TRBV9 to TRBJ1-2, with 8 bases that match TRBD1. J lost 1 base, V lost 3 bases, and 5 bases had no gene match. In germline, CDR1 is SGDLS, CDR2 YYNGEE. This CDR3 is 15 amino acids long. CDR3 sequence: CASSGGGQGNYGYTF. CDR3 bases: TGTGCCAGCAGCGGGGGCGGACAGGGTAACTATGGCTACACCTTC.

The rearrangement links TRBV6-4 to TRBJ1-1, with 7 bases fitting TRBD1. Germline CDR1 and CDR2: MRHNA and SNTAGT. V lost 0 bases, J lost 4 bases, and 2 bases stayed unmatched. There are 14 residues in the CDR3. The CDR3 region has the DNA TGTGCCAGCAGTGACTCAGCAGGGGGCACTGAAGCTTTCTTT. Protein product: CASSDSAGGTEAFF.

The chain employs TRBV4-1 and TRBJ2-3, with a possible D match to TRBD1 (6 bases). The CDR3 is made up of 13 amino acids. V dropped 1 base and J dropped 10 bases, with 12 bases sitting between them. Germline assignment: CDR1 MGHRA and CDR2 YSYEKL. CDR3 in amino acids: CASSQAPPGAQYF. The DNA for the CDR3 is TGCGCCAGCAGCCAAGCGCCGCCAGGGGCGCAGTATTTT.

The chain recombines TRBV7-9 with TRBJ2-1; a possible D gene is TRBD1 (5 bases). Per the germline V gene, CDR1 is SEHNR and CDR2 is FQNEAQ (reference sequence). The length of the CDR3 is 19 residues. V was trimmed by 6 bases and J by 1 base, leaving 25 bases between them. The CDR3 loop is CASRADSGRPKLSYNEQFF. As DNA, the CDR3 is TGTGCCAGCAGAGCTGACTCAGGGCGTCCAAAGCTGTCCTACAATGAGCAGTTCTTC.

This chain connects TRBV4-1 to TRBJ2-7; the match to TRBD2 covers 10 bases. Per germline, CDR1 MGHRA and CDR2 YSYEKL. The CDR3 is 15 residues long. Trimming removed 3 bases from V and 0 bases from J; junction bases left unmatched: 2. The CDR3 protein is CASSHLAGASYEQYF. The CDR3 DNA follows: TGCGCCAGCAGCCATCTAGCGGGAGCCTCCTACGAGCAGTACTTC.

The chain recombines TRBV11-2 with TRBJ2-7; D unresolved. The length of the CDR3 is 14 residues. The germline V gene encodes CDR1 SGHAT and CDR2 FQNNGV. Trimming removed 1 base at V and 4 bases at J, with 11 bases between. DNA for the CDR3: TGTGCCAGCAGCTTAGGCTCCGGAGAGTACGAGCAGTACTTC. Amino acid sequence: CASSLGSGEYEQYF.

The chain combines TRBV9 with TRBJ2-3; perhaps TRBD2 as D (6 bases). Trimming took 4 bases from V and 4 from J, leaving 16 bases between them. Germline V lookup: CDR1 SGDLS, CDR2 YYNGEE. The CDR3 consists of 15 residues. The CDR3 loop is CASSPGWGEADTQYF. CDR3 DNA: TGTGCCAGCAGCCCCGGGTGGGGGGAGGCAGATACGCAGTATTTT.

The chain is built from TRBV4-1 and TRBJ2-1, with 8 bases that match TRBD2. The germline V gene has CDR1 MGHRA and CDR2 YSYEKL. This CDR3 contains 16 residues. J was trimmed by 7 bases and V by 0 bases; bases with no gene match: 8. CDR3 amino acids: CASSQDGTSGENEQFF. CDR3 nucleotide sequence: TGCGCCAGCAGCCAAGATGGTACTAGCGGAGAAAATGAGCAGTTCTTC.

The chain couples TRBV6-6 to TRBJ1-2; 10 nucleotides match TRBD1. This CDR3 has 15 amino acids. CDR1 is MNHNY, CDR2 SVGAGI, per germline (reference sequence). Unmatched junction bases numbered 7, after V lost 5 bases and J lost 4 bases. The CDR3 region is CASSQTGGFGYGYTF. The DNA for the CDR3 is TGTGCCAGCAGTCAGACAGGGGGCTTTGGCTATGGCTACACCTTC.

CDR3 DNA: TGTGCCAGTAGTATAGCAGGGGGCAGTAATCAGCCCCAGCATTTT. This translates into CASSIAGGSNQPQHF. The chain combines TRBV19 with TRBJ1-5, with 8 bases that match TRBD1. Unmatched junction bases numbered 3, after V lost 1 base and J lost 4 bases. CDR1 LNHDA and CDR2 SQIVND come from the germline V gene (reference sequence). The CDR3 covers 15 residues.

There are a few counts of this clone. The chain combines TRBV11-2 with TRBJ1-1; unclear D gene. V shed 5 bases and J shed 5 bases, with 3 bases lying between them. CDR3 length: 10 residues. In germline, CDR1 is SGHAT, CDR2 FQNNGV. The CDR3, as DNA: TGTGCCAGCAGCCAAACTGAAGCTTTCTTT. Its protein is CASSQTEAFF.

In this sample, this clone is hyperexpanded (1% or more). J is TRBJ1-1 and V is TRBV13, with D tentatively TRBD1 (5 bases). The CDR3 covers 17 residues. Germline-derived CDR1 and CDR2 are PRHDT and FYEKMQ (reference sequence). The V end was cut by 5 bases, the J end by 1 base, with 20 bases between. For the CDR3, the DNA is TGTGCCAGCAGCCCCACAGGTGGTCAGGCGTCGAACACTGAAGCTTTCTTT. It yields the protein CASSPTGGQASNTEAFF.